These 14 T cell receptor beta chains share one sample of origin, sequenced in a study of T cell clonality in common variable immunodeficiency. General study results and limits: Common variable immunodeficiency TCR beta sequences reportedly had fewer deletions and N-nucleotide insertions.

Assay: immunoSEQ multiplex PCR; the TCRdb copy retains only in-frame clones and omits some. Sampling found 30,000 to 35,000 clones, none seen once. No antigen has been identified for these receptors. The material sequenced was peripheral blood mononuclear cells. The receptors shown here come from a human donor with common variable immunodeficiency.

This clone was observed at least ten times. Read coverage stops 3 residues before the CDR3 terminus; the germline J gene supplies the remainder. The J gene is TRBJ1-6, the V gene TRBV5-6; D remains unclear. Germline values: CDR1 SGHDT, CDR2 YYEEEE. Trimming removed 0 bases at V and 6 bases at J, with 7 bases between. This CDR3 spans 14 amino acids. The CDR3 loop reads CASSLGAINSPLHF. The CDR3 bases that were read are TGTGCCAGCAGCTTGGGGGCAATTAATTCACCC.

Turning to this clone: With the read ending 3 residues before the CDR3 end, the germline J gene is used to fill in that end. This chain connects TRBV7-9 to TRBJ2-3, with a tentative D call TRBD2 (6 bases). Germline-derived CDR1 and CDR2 are SEHNR and FQNEAQ (reference sequence). This CDR3 region has 10 residues. V was trimmed by 8 bases and J by 6 bases, leaving 6 bases between them. The part of the CDR3 DNA that was read is TGTGCCAGCGGGGGGGATACG. Protein sequence: CASGGDT. The whole CDR3 reads CASGGDTQYF.

Within the sample, this clone is medium-sized (0.01 to 0.1%). CDR3 amino acids: CSVAGGSNTGELFF. The CDR3 DNA, read in part, is TGCAGCGTTGCAGGGGGATCGAACACCGGGGAG. V usage is TRBV29-1 and J usage is TRBJ2-2; 7 nucleotides agree with TRBD1. With the read ending 3 residues before the CDR3 end, the germline J gene is used to fill in that end. J gave up 0 bases and V 4 bases, and 2 bases lay outside the gene matches. The CDR3 has 14 residues. The germline V gene has CDR1 SQVTM and CDR2 ANQGSEA.

This clone turned up a few times. The read comes to an end 3 residues before the CDR3 does, leaving the germline J gene to fill in the end. This chain joins TRBV7-8 and TRBJ1-2; TRBD1 matches 10 bases. The germline V gene has CDR1 SGHVS and CDR2 FQNEAQ. CDR3 length equals 18 residues. The CDR3 bases that were read are TGTGCCAGCAGCTTAGGTGTTTACAAGGGACAGGGGTTGAGAGGC. This encodes CASSLGVYKGQGLRG. The complete CDR3 protein is CASSLGVYKGQGLRGYTF. Using reference TRBV7-8 and TRBJ1-2 for the parts outside the CDR3, the full variable domain is GAGVSQSPRYKVAKRGQDVALRCDPISGHVSLFWYQQALGQGPEFLTYFQNEAQLDKSGLPSDRFFAERPEGSVSTLKIQRTQQEDSAVYLCASSLGVYKGQGLRGYTFGSGTRLTVV.

There are a few counts of this clone. The CDR3 end is not reached by the read, which stops 3 residues before it; the germline J gene fills it in. This chain joins TRBV18 and TRBJ2-7; 9 nucleotides agree with TRBD1. The V segment lost 2 bases and the J segment 5 bases; nucleotides outside the gene matches: 4. The germline gives CDR1 KGHSH, CDR2 LQKENI. The CDR3 consists of 14 residues. Incomplete CDR3 DNA: TGTGCCAGCTCACCAGGGACAGGGACCCACGAG. Its protein product is CASSPGTGTHE. From start to end, the CDR3 is CASSPGTGTHEQYF.

The part of the CDR3 DNA that was read is TGCGCCAGCAGCTGGGGAACGGGACAGGGGGCTTACGAG. Its translation: CASSWGTGQGAYE. The whole CDR3 is CASSWGTGQGAYEQYF. The chain combines TRBV5-1 with TRBJ2-7; 12 positions agree with TRBD1. The sequence runs out 3 residues before the end of the CDR3; the remainder is reconstructed from the germline J gene. V was pared by 3 bases and J by 4 bases, with 8 bases of the junction left unmatched. The germline CDR1 and CDR2 sequences are SGHRS and YFSETQ. The length of the CDR3 is 16 residues.

With regard to this clone: The read ends 3 residues shy of where the CDR3 ends; the end is completed using the germline J gene. This chain uses TRBV19 with TRBJ1-5, with no clear D. The length of the CDR3 is 14 residues. The V end lost 0 bases, the J end lost 9 bases, and 12 bases lay between the germline ends. CDR1 and CDR2 from the germline V gene are LNHDA and SQIVND (reference sequence). CDR3 sequence reads: CASSIDIEVRPQHF. Partial CDR3 DNA: TGTGCCAGTAGTATAGACATTGAGGTGAGGCCC. The full variable domain, rest sourced from reference TRBV19 and TRBJ1-5, is DGGITQSPKYLFRKEGQNVTLSCEQNLNHDAMYWYRQDPGQGLRLIYYSQIVNDFQKGDIAEGYSVSREKKESFPLTVTSAQKNPTAFYLCASSIDIEVRPQHFGDGTRLSIL.

This clone was found a few times. Read data end 3 residues before the CDR3 end; the end is taken from the germline J gene. The rearrangement joins TRBV5-6 to TRBJ1-2; 11 nucleotides line up with TRBD1. This CDR3 has 15 amino acids. With V trimmed by 0 bases and J by 7 bases, 5 bases remained unmatched. Per germline, CDR1 SGHDT and CDR2 YYEEEE. The CDR3 protein is CASSLVGQGAGGYTF. The sequenced CDR3 bases are TGTGCCAGCAGCTTGGTTGGACAGGGGGCAGGTGGC.

The table lists this clone with many counts. Sequencing ends 3 residues short of the CDR3 end; the germline J gene provides the rest. The chain uses TRBV19 and TRBJ1-1, with D perhaps matching TRBD1 (6 bases). V lost 7 bases, J lost 5 bases, and 17 bases lay in between. Germline values: CDR1 LNHDA, CDR2 SQIVND (reference sequence). The CDR3 covers 14 residues. The CDR3 bases that were read are TGTGCCAGTAAGACGGGTTCCACAGGGACTGAA. Translating gives CASKTGSTGTE. The complete CDR3 protein is CASKTGSTGTEAFF.

This clone occurred many times. Sequencing ends 3 residues short of the CDR3 end; the germline J gene provides the rest. The J gene is TRBJ1-2, the V gene TRBV5-6; D gene ambiguous. The CDR3 has 12 amino acids. The V gene's germline CDR1 is SGHDT and CDR2 YYEEEE. The V end lost 4 bases, the J end lost 5 bases, and 9 bases lay between the germline ends. Incomplete CDR3 DNA: TGTGCCAGCAGCGCCGACTTTTATGGC. Amino acids: CASSADFYG. The entire CDR3 protein is CASSADFYGYTF.

Only a few counts were recorded for this clone. This may be a read error, as it is one base from a much larger clone. The CDR3 goes on 3 residues after the read ends, and that part is filled in from the germline J gene. V gene TRBV20-1 combines with J gene TRBJ2-1; 13 nucleotides align to TRBD2. Germline values: CDR1 DFQATT, CDR2 SNEGSKA (reference sequence). V was clipped by 5 bases and J by 9 bases; unmatched bases: 7. CDR3 size: 14 residues. The CDR3 bases that were read are TGCAGTGCTGCAACTAGCGGGAGGGCCGGTGAG. Amino acid sequence: CSAATSGRAGE. Given in full, the CDR3 is CSAATSGRAGEQFF.

This clone was observed a handful of times. Read sequence stops 3 residues before the CDR3 end, and the germline J gene provides the missing end. The V gene is TRBV19, the J gene TRBJ1-3; D ambiguous. The germline V gene has CDR1 LNHDA and CDR2 SQIVND (reference sequence). This CDR3 has 13 residues. The V end was cut by 3 bases, the J end by 2 bases, with 5 bases between. The chain's CDR3 is CASSIWPGNTIYF. Incomplete CDR3 DNA: TGTGCCAGTAGTATCTGGCCTGGAAACACC.

This clone was seen only a few times. The read terminates 3 residues before the CDR3 end, so the remaining end is supplied by the germline J gene. The rearrangement joins TRBV11-1 to TRBJ1-3; a possible D gene is TRBD1 (6 bases). V lost 3 bases, J lost 0 bases, and 6 bases lay in between. The CDR3 length is 14 residues. Germline CDR1 and CDR2: SGHAT and FQDESV (reference sequence). The sequenced CDR3 bases are TGTGCCAGCAGCTTGGACAGCTCTGGAAACACC. The encoded protein is CASSLDSSGNT. The whole CDR3 protein is CASSLDSSGNTIYF.

In this sample, this clone turned up many times. The read gets to within 3 residues of the CDR3 end, and the germline J gene fills in the rest. The chain uses TRBV19 and TRBJ2-6; a possible D gene is TRBD2 (6 bases). Trimming removed 4 bases at V and 1 base at J, with 11 bases between. From germline, CDR1 is LNHDA and CDR2 SQIVND (reference sequence). The CDR3 loop spans 16 amino acids. This CDR3 is CASSRDFGSGANVLTF. The sequenced part of the CDR3 DNA is TGTGCCAGTAGTAGGGACTTTGGGTCTGGGGCCAACGTC.